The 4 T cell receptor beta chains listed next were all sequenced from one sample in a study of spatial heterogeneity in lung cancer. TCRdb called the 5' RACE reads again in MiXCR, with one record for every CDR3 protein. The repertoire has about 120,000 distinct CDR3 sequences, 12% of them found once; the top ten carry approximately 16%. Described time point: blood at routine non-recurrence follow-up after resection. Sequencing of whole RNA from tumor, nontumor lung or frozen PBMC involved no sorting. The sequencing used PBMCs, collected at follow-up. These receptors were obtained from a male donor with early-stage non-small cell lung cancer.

The CDR3 nucleotides are TGTGCCAGCAGCCCGACCTCCGGGCGGCGTGGGCAGTTCTTC. It is translated as CASSPTSGRRGQFF. This chain links TRBV7-2 with TRBJ2-1; D call uncertain. The germline CDR1 and CDR2 sequences are SGHTA and FQGNSA. The CDR3 covers 14 residues. Trimming left V 5 bases short and J 12 bases short, with 20 bases between.

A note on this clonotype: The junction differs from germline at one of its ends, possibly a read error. Here the CDR3 reads CVSSQDRQGEGNTEAFF. In DNA, the CDR3 is TGTGTCAGCAGCCAAGATCGACAGGGCGAAGGGAACACTGAAGCTTTCTTT. This chain connects TRBV4-2 to TRBJ1-1; TRBD1 matches 7 bases. Germline assignment: CDR1 LGHNA and CDR2 YNFKEQ. The CDR3 spans 17 residues.

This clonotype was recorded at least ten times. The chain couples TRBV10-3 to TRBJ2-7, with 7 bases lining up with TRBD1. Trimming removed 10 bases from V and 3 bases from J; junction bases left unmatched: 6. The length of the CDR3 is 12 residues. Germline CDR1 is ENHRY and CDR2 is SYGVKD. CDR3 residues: CATTGQDYEQYF. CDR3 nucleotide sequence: TGTGCCACGACAGGACAGGACTACGAGCAGTACTTC.

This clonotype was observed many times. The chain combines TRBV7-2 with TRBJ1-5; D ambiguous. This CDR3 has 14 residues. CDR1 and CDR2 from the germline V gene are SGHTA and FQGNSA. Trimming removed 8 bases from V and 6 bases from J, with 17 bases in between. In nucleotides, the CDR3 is TGTGCCAGCGGGTTCGGTCTCTACGGTCAGCCCCAGCATTTT. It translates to CASGFGLYGQPQHF.